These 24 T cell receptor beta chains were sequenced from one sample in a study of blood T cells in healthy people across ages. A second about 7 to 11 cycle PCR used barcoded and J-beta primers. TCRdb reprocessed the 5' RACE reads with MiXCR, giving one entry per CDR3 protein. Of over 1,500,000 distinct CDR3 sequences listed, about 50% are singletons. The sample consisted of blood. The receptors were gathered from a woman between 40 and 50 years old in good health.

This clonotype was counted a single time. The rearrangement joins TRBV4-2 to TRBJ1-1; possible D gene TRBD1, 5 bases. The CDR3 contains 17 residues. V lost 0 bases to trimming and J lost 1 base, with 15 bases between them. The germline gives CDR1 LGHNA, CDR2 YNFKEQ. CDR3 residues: CASSQDLGIGTNTEAFF. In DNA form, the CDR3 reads TGTGCCAGCAGCCAAGATCTGGGGATAGGGACGAACACTGAAGCTTTCTTT.

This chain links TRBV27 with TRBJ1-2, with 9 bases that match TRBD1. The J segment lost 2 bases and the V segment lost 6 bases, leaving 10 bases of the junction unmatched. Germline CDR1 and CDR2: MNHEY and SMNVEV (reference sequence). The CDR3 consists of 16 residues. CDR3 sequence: CASSLARDRVNYGYTF. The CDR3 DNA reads TGTGCCAGCAGCCTTGCCCGGGACAGGGTGAACTATGGCTACACCTTC.

The CDR3 nucleotides read TGTGCCAGCAGTAAAACAGATACAGATACGCAGTATTTT. It specifies CASSKTDTDTQYF. The gene calls are TRBV25-1 and TRBJ2-3; D remains ambiguous. The CDR3 runs 13 residues. Germline CDR1 and CDR2: MGHDK and SYGVNS. The V and J ends lost 5 bases and 3 bases respectively, with 9 bases between them.

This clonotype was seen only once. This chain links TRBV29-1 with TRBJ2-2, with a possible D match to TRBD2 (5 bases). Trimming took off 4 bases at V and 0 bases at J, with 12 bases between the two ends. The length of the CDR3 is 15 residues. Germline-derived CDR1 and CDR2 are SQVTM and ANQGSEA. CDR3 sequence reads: CSVGLEDSNTGELFF. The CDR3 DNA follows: TGCAGCGTTGGTTTGGAGGACTCGAACACCGGGGAGCTGTTTTTT.

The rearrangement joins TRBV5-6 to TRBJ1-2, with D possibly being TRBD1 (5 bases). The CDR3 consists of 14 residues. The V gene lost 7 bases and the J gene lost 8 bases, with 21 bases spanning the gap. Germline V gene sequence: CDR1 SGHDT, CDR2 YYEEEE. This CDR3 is CASSRRGNLMGYTF. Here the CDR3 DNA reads TGTGCCAGCTCCCGTCGGGGGAACCTGATGGGCTACACCTTC.

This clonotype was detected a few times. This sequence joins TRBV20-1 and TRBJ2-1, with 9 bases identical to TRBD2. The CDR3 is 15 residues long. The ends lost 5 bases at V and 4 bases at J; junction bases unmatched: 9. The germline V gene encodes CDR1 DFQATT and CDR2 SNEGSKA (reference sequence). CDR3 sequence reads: CSAETRSGGYNEQFF. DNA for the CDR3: TGCAGTGCTGAGACTCGTAGCGGGGGTTACAATGAGCAGTTCTTC.

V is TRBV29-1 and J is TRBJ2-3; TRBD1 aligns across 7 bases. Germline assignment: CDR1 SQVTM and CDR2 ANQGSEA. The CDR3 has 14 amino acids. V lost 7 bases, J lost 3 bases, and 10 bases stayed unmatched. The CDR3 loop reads CSGRDRRRTDTQYF. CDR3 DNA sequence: TGCAGCGGCAGGGACAGACGTCGAACAGATACGCAGTATTTT.

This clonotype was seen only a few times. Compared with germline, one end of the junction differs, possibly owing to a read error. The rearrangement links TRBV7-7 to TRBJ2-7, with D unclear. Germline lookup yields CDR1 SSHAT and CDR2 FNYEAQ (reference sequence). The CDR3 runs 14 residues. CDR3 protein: CASSLGAGFNEQYF. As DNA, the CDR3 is TGTGCTAGCAGCTTAGGAGCTGGCTTCAACGAGCAGTACTTC.

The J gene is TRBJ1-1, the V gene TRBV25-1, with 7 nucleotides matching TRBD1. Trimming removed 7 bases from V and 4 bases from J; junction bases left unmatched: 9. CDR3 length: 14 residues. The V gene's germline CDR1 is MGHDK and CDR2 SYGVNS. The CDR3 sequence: CASTRQGIGTEAFF. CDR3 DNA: TGTGCCAGCACGAGACAGGGAATCGGCACTGAAGCTTTCTTT.

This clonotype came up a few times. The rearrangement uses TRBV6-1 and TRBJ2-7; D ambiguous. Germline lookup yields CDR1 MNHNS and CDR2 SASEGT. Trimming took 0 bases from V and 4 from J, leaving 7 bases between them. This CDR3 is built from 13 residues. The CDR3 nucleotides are TGTGCCAGCAGTGAAGCCGCGACATACGAGCAGTACTTC. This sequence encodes CASSEAATYEQYF.

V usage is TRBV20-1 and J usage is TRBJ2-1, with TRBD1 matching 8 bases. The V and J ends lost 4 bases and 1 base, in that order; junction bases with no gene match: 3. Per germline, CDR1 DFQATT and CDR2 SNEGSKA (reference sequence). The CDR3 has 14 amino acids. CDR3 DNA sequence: TGCAGTGCTAAGGACAGGGAGTCCTACAATGAGCAGTTCTTC. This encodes CSAKDRESYNEQFF.

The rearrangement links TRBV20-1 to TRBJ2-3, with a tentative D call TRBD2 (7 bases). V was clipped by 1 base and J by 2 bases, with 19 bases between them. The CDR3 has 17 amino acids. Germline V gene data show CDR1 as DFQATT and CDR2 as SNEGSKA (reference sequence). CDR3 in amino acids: CSARAPTLGGPTDTQYF. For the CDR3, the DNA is TGCAGTGCTAGAGCACCGACCTTGGGGGGGCCCACAGATACGCAGTATTTT.

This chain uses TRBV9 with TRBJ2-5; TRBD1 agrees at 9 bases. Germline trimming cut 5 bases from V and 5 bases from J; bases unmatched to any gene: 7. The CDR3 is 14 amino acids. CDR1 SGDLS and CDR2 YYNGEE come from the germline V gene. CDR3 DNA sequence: TGTGCCAGCAGTGGGGACAGGGATCATGAGACCCAGTACTTC. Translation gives CASSGDRDHETQYF.

The CDR3 nucleotides are TGTGCCAGCAGCTTACGGACTAGAGATACGCAGTATTTT. Amino acids: CASSLRTRDTQYF. The rearrangement uses TRBV3-1 and TRBJ2-3; TRBD2 matches 7 bases. The ends lost 5 bases at V and 5 bases at J; junction bases unmatched: 4. CDR3 length: 13 amino acids. From germline, CDR1 is LGHDT and CDR2 YNNKEL (reference sequence).

The CDR3 protein is CASSQGPVAAGNTIYF. As DNA, the CDR3 is TGTGCCAGCAGCCAAGGGCCGGTAGCGGCTGGAAACACCATATATTTT. V is TRBV4-2 and J is TRBJ1-3; D ambiguous. Trimming stripped 1 base from V and 2 bases from J, with 12 bases between. CDR1 is LGHNA, CDR2 YNFKEQ, per germline. This CDR3 region has 16 residues.

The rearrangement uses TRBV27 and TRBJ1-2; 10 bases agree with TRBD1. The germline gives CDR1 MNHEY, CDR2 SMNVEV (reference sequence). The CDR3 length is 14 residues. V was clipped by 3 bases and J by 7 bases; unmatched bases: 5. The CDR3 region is CASSFRDRGRGYTF. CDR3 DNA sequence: TGTGCCAGCAGTTTCCGGGACAGGGGACGTGGCTACACCTTC.

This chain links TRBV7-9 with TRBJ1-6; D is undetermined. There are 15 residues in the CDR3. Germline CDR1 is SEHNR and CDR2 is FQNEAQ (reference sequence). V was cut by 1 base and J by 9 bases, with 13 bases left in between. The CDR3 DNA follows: TGTGCCAGCAGCTTAGGATCAACGTCCGGTTCACCCCTCCACTTT. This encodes CASSLGSTSGSPLHF.

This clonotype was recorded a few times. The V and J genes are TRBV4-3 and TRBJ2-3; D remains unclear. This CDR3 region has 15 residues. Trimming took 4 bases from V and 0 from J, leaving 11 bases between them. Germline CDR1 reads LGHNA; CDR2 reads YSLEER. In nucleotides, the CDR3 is TGCGCCAGCAGCCTCGTGTGGGATAGCACAGATACGCAGTATTTT. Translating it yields CASSLVWDSTDTQYF.

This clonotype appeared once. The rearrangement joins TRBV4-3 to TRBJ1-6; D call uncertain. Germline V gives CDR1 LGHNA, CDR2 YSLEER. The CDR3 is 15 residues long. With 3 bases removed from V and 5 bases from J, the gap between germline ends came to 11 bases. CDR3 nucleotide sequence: TGCGCCAGCAGCCACCACGGCTCAGATAATTCACCCCTCCACTTT. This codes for CASSHHGSDNSPLHF.

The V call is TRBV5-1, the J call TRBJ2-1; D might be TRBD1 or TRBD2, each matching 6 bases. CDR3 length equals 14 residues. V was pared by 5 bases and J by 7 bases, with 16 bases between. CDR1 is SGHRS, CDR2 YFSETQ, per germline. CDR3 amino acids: CASSPGALRNEQFF. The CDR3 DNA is TGCGCCAGCAGTCCGGGGGCACTTCGGAATGAGCAGTTCTTC.

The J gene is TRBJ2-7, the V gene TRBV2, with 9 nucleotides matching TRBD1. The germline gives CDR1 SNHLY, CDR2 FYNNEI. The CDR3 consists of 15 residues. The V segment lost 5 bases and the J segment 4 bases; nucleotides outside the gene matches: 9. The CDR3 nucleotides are TGTGCCAGCAGTCCGGGACAGGGAAAAAGTTACGAGCAGTACTTC. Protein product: CASSPGQGKSYEQYF.

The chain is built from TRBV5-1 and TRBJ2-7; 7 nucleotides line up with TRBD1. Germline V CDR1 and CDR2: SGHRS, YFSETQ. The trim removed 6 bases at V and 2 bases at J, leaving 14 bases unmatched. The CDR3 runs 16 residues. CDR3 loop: CASNTQTGSFAYEQYF. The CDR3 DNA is TGCGCCAGCAACACCCAGACAGGGTCCTTCGCCTACGAGCAGTACTTC. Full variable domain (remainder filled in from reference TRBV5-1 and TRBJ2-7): KAGVTQTPRYLIKTRGQQVTLSCSPISGHRSVSWYQQTPGQGLQFLFEYFSETQRNKGNFPGRFSGRQFSNSRSEMNVSTLELGDSALYLCASNTQTGSFAYEQYFGPGTRLTVT.

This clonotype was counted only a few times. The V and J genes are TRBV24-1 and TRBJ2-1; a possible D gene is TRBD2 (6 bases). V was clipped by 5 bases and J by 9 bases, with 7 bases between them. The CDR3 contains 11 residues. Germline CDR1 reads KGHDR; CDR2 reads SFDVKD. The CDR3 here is CATSVGSEQFF. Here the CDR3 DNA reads TGTGCCACCAGTGTCGGGAGTGAGCAGTTCTTC.

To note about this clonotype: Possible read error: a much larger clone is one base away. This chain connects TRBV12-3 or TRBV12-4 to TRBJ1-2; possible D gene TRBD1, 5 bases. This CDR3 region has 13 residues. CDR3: CARSFQGPYGYTF. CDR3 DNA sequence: TGTGCCCGCAGTTTCCAGGGCCCGTACGGCTACACCTTC.